These 32 T cell receptor beta chains were all obtained from the same sample, sequenced in a study of T cell repertoires in cytomegalovirus infection. From the reads, TCRdb called clonotypes with MiXCR, one entry per CDR3 protein. The data contain 100,000 or so distinct CDR3 sequences, less than 25% of them singletons. Sample: CD8+ T cells from PBMCs. Receptor source: a human donor in good health (CMV status not recorded). Some clones in this sample may be carry-over from other donors' samples.

This clonotype turned up a few times. The chain couples TRBV7-2 to TRBJ2-1, with D maybe TRBD1 (6 bases). Germline values: CDR1 SGHTA, CDR2 FQGNSA. V was cut by 2 bases and J by 4 bases, with 12 bases left in between. The CDR3 covers 15 residues. CDR3 bases: TGTGCCAGCAGCTTATCCGGGACAACTTACAATGAGCAGTTCTTC. Translating gives CASSLSGTTYNEQFF.

J is TRBJ2-1 and V is TRBV7-6; the match to TRBD1 covers 8 bases. The trim removed 4 bases at V and 9 bases at J, leaving 5 bases unmatched. Per germline, CDR1 SGHVS and CDR2 FNYEAQ. The CDR3 totals 13 residues. The CDR3 protein is CASSSTGVGEQFF. The CDR3 nucleotides read TGTGCCAGCAGCTCGACAGGGGTGGGTGAGCAGTTCTTC.

This clonotype has only one observation. The rearrangement joins TRBV27 to TRBJ2-7; D is ambiguous. V was cut by 9 bases and J by 6 bases, with 12 bases left in between. Germline V gives CDR1 MNHEY, CDR2 SMNVEV (reference sequence). This CDR3 has 11 residues. Here the CDR3 DNA reads TGTGCCAGTACATCGCGGAGCGAGCAGTACTTC. Its protein product is CASTSRSEQYF.

This clonotype appeared a few times. The chain recombines TRBV29-1 with TRBJ2-7; tentatively, D is TRBD2 (5 bases). The length of the CDR3 is 13 residues. Trimming stripped 5 bases from V and 1 base from J, with 12 bases between. Looked up from germline, CDR1 is SQVTM and CDR2 is ANQGSEA. CDR3: CSVSEGISYEQYF. CDR3 sequence (DNA): TGCAGCGTTTCCGAGGGAATTTCCTACGAGCAGTACTTC.

This chain connects TRBV6-5 to TRBJ1-5; D remains unclear. Trimming pared 5 bases from V and 0 bases from J, leaving 5 bases between. The CDR3 length is 13 residues. The germline V gene encodes CDR1 MNHEY and CDR2 SVGAGI. The CDR3 sequence: CASSPFSNQPQHF. The CDR3 region has the DNA TGTGCCAGCAGTCCGTTTAGCAATCAGCCCCAGCATTTT.

In this sample, this clonotype turned up many times. The V and J genes are TRBV11-2 and TRBJ2-3; 8 bases fit TRBD2. CDR1 SGHAT and CDR2 FQNNGV come from the germline V gene. V lost 5 bases, J lost 2 bases, and 6 bases stayed unmatched. This CDR3 is built from 15 residues. The CDR3 sequence is CASSPGTRYTDTQYF. The CDR3, as DNA: TGTGCCAGCAGCCCCGGGACTAGATACACAGATACGCAGTATTTT.

This clonotype was seen many times. The chain combines TRBV7-2 with TRBJ2-4, with D possibly matching TRBD2 (5 bases). V lost 5 bases and J lost 0, with 26 bases in between. The CDR3 sequence is 20 residues long. Germline lookup yields CDR1 SGHTA and CDR2 FQGNSA. The CDR3, as DNA: TGTGCCAGCAGCCCTCAAAGATGGAGTTTGAGGGATCAAGCCAAAAACATTCAGTACTTC. Translation: CASSPQRWSLRDQAKNIQYF.

This clonotype came up many times. The V and J genes are TRBV7-2 and TRBJ1-1; a possible D gene is TRBD1 (5 bases). V lost 9 bases and J 10 bases, leaving 15 bases between the germline ends. CDR3 length: 11 amino acids. In germline, CDR1 is SGHTA, CDR2 FQGNSA. CDR3 DNA: TGTGCCAGTAAAAGGTGGACAACAGCTTTCTTT. Its protein product is CASKRWTTAFF. Looking up the rest from reference TRBV7-2 and TRBJ1-1 gives the full variable domain: GAGVSQSPSNKVTEKGKDVELRCDPISGHTALYWYRQSLGQGLEFLIYFQGNSAPDKSGLPSDRFSAERTGGSVSTLTIQRTQQEDSAVYLCASKRWTTAFFGQGTRLTVV.

J is TRBJ2-7 and V is TRBV9; 7 bases are a match to TRBD2. The trim removed 2 bases at V and 3 bases at J, leaving 8 bases unmatched. CDR1 is SGDLS and CDR2 is YYNGEE in the germline V gene. The CDR3 is made up of 15 amino acids. CDR3 DNA sequence: TGTGCCAGCAGCGTGGCCCCAGCGGGGTACTACGAGCAGTACTTC. It yields the protein CASSVAPAGYYEQYF. The full variable domain, with the rest looked up from reference TRBV9 and TRBJ2-7, is DSGVTQTPKHLITATGQRVTLRCSPRSGDLSVYWYQQSLDQGLQFLIQYYNGEERAKGNILERFSAQQFPDLHSELNLSSLELGDSALYFCASSVAPAGYYEQYFGPGTRLTVT.

The chain carries TRBV7-9 and TRBJ1-1; weak D call: TRBD1 (6 bases). The V and J ends lost 5 bases and 0 bases respectively, with 13 bases between them. Germline CDR1 SEHNR, CDR2 FQNEAQ (reference sequence). This CDR3 is built from 15 residues. DNA for the CDR3: TGTGCCAGCAGCCCCCGGACAGATTTGAACACTGAAGCTTTCTTT. Amino acid sequence: CASSPRTDLNTEAFF.

In its sample, this clonotype was seen many times. This chain uses TRBV6-2 or TRBV6-3 with TRBJ2-1; perhaps TRBD1 as D (6 bases). This CDR3 spans 14 amino acids. V was clipped by 7 bases and J by 7 bases, with 17 bases between them. Germline assignment: CDR1 MNHEY and CDR2 SVGEGT. The CDR3 loop is CASTRGVEANEQFF. The CDR3 DNA reads as TGTGCCAGCACCAGGGGTGTTGAGGCGAATGAGCAGTTCTTC.

J is TRBJ2-7 and V is TRBV6-6, with TRBD1 as a possible D gene (5 bases). Looked up from germline, CDR1 is MNHNY and CDR2 is SVGAGI (reference sequence). The CDR3 contains 11 residues. Trimming left V 2 bases short and J 7 bases short, with 6 bases between. This chain's CDR3 is CASSYGAEQYF. CDR3 in DNA: TGTGCCAGCAGTTACGGGGCAGAGCAGTACTTC.

The table lists this clonotype with a few counts. The V and J genes are TRBV6-6 and TRBJ1-6, with TRBD1 matching over 10 bases. Germline V gene lookup returns CDR1 MNHNY and CDR2 SVGAGI (reference sequence). V lost 4 bases, J lost 11 bases, and 5 bases stayed unmatched. The CDR3 has 14 residues. Written as DNA, the CDR3 is TGTGCCAGCAGTTGGGGACAGGGGATGCCACCCCTCCACTTT. This codes for CASSWGQGMPPLHF.

This clonotype was picked up a small number of times. V is TRBV12-3 or TRBV12-4 and J is TRBJ2-3; D is unresolved. The length of the CDR3 is 15 residues. Trimming left V 3 bases short and J 1 base short, with 11 bases between. CDR3 DNA sequence: TGTGCCAGCAGTTTCTCGCAAAAAGGCACAGATACGCAGTATTTT. Amino acid sequence: CASSFSQKGTDTQYF.

About this clonotype itself: A single base separates this from a much larger clone, so it may be a read error. Here the CDR3 DNA reads TGTGCCAGCAGCGAAACTGCACCCTCCGTGGCCAACGTCCTGACTTTC. Protein sequence: CASSETAPSVANVLTF. The rearrangement links TRBV11-2 to TRBJ2-6; D remains unclear. Germline V gene sequence: CDR1 SGHAT, CDR2 FQNNGV. This CDR3 spans 16 amino acids. Trimming removed 5 bases at V and 6 bases at J, with 17 bases between.

V and J are TRBV29-1 and TRBJ2-4; 7 positions match TRBD1. Germline values: CDR1 SQVTM, CDR2 ANQGSEA. The CDR3 is 12 residues long. V shed 8 bases and J 5 bases; nucleotides not matched to a gene: 6. CDR3 sequence reads: CSFSGTENIQYF. Written as DNA, the CDR3 is TGCAGCTTTTCCGGGACAGAAAACATTCAGTACTTC. Drawing the rest from reference TRBV29-1 and TRBJ2-4, the complete variable domain is SAVISQKPSRDICQRGTSLTIQCQVDSQVTMMFWYRQQPGQSLTLIATANQGSEATYESGFVIDKFPISRPNLTFSTLTVSNMSPEDSSIYLCSFSGTENIQYFGAGTRLSVL.

This rearrangement joins TRBV9 to TRBJ2-2; D possibly matches TRBD1 or TRBD2 (5 bases each). V lost 0 bases to trimming and J lost 7 bases, with 10 bases between them. From germline, CDR1 is SGDLS and CDR2 YYNGEE. The CDR3 is made up of 14 amino acids. The CDR3 is CASSVDGAGGELFF. The CDR3, as DNA: TGTGCCAGCAGCGTAGATGGGGCGGGCGGGGAGCTGTTTTTT.

This clonotype was seen only a few times. The chain joins TRBV6-5 to TRBJ1-1; no reliable D call. The CDR3 loop spans 13 amino acids. Germline CDR1 reads MNHEY; CDR2 reads SVGAGI. V lost 2 bases and J lost 1, with 5 bases in between. CDR3 in amino acids: CASSYKENTEAFF. CDR3 bases: TGTGCCAGCAGTTACAAGGAGAACACTGAAGCTTTCTTT.

The genes are TRBV4-3 and TRBJ1-5; TRBD1 matches at 7 bases. V trimming: 2 bases; J trimming: 6 bases; junction bases outside the gene matches: 7. The CDR3 consists of 15 residues. Germline-derived CDR1 and CDR2 are LGHNA and YSLEER. CDR3 DNA sequence: TGCGCCAGCAGCCAAAGACAGGGCGGTGGTCAGCCCCAGCATTTT. The encoded protein is CASSQRQGGGQPQHF.

This clonotype has only a few counts. This sequence joins TRBV3-1 and TRBJ2-2; D is possibly TRBD2 (5 bases). From germline, CDR1 is LGHDT and CDR2 YNNKEL (reference sequence). CDR3 length: 17 amino acids. Deletions cut 3 bases from V and 0 bases from J, with 14 bases between. The CDR3 sequence is CASSHRASLTNTGELFF. The CDR3 DNA sequence: TGTGCCAGCAGCCATCGGGCTAGCCTTACGAACACCGGGGAGCTGTTTTTT.

This chain links TRBV20-1 with TRBJ1-1; a weak D match, TRBD1 (6 bases). The V gene lost 8 bases and the J gene lost 0 bases, with 10 bases spanning the gap. This CDR3 comprises 12 residues. Germline lookup yields CDR1 DFQATT and CDR2 SNEGSKA (reference sequence). The CDR3 coding sequence is TGCAGTACTGGACAGATGAACACTGAAGCTTTCTTT. Residues: CSTGQMNTEAFF.

As to this clonotype: This clone may be a read error of a much larger clone one base away. The genes are TRBV7-2 and TRBJ1-5; TRBD1 matches at 8 bases. From germline, CDR1 is SGHTA and CDR2 FQGNSA. CDR3 length: 13 residues. V shed 5 bases and J 6 bases; nucleotides not matched to a gene: 3. The CDR3 DNA is TGTACCAGCAGCCAGACAGGGGTTCAGCCCCAGCATTTT. Protein sequence: CTSSQTGVQPQHF.

The rearrangement joins TRBV12-3 or TRBV12-4 to TRBJ2-2; D is uncertain. V lost 7 bases to trimming and J lost 6 bases, with 15 bases between them. The CDR3 extends over 14 amino acids. The DNA of the CDR3 is TGTGCCAGCACCCCGAGGCCAGGATCCGGGGAGCTGTTTTTT. Its translation is CASTPRPGSGELFF.

V is TRBV7-4 and J is TRBJ1-4, with D possibly matching TRBD1 (5 bases). Germline CDR1 and CDR2: SGHVT and SQSDAQ. V lost 5 bases and J lost 7, with 14 bases in between. This CDR3 is built from 14 residues. CDR3 sequence reads: CASSETGGGEKLFF. CDR3 sequence (DNA): TGTGCCAGCAGCGAGACCGGCGGGGGTGAAAAACTGTTTTTT.

This rearrangement joins TRBV2 to TRBJ2-5, with no clear D. CDR1 is SNHLY and CDR2 is FYNNEI in the germline V gene. The V and J ends lost 4 bases and 4 bases respectively, with 10 bases between them. This CDR3 has 13 residues. The CDR3 loop reads CASSGGSLETQYF. Written as DNA, the CDR3 is TGTGCCAGCAGTGGTGGCAGCTTAGAGACCCAGTACTTC.

The chain links TRBV12-3 or TRBV12-4 to TRBJ2-1; D is unresolved. The ends were cut back, 3 bases at V and 4 bases at J, with 4 bases in the middle. This CDR3 has 12 residues. Here the CDR3 reads CASSFGYNEQFF. The CDR3 DNA sequence: TGTGCCAGCAGTTTTGGGTACAATGAGCAGTTCTTC.

This clonotype was seen a few times. V usage is TRBV19 and J usage is TRBJ2-1, with 12 positions matching TRBD2. The CDR3 sequence is 22 residues long. V lost 6 bases and J lost 5; bases outside the gene matches: 26. Looked up from germline, CDR1 is LNHDA and CDR2 is SQIVND (reference sequence). The CDR3 protein is CASSWGARDSWILAGGHNEQFF. The CDR3 region has the DNA TGTGCCAGTAGCTGGGGAGCCCGGGACTCCTGGATACTAGCGGGAGGCCACAATGAGCAGTTCTTC.

The CDR3 region has the DNA TGTGCCAGCAGTGAGCAGGCGGAAGACTACGAGCAGTACTTC. This sequence encodes CASSEQAEDYEQYF. The gene calls are TRBV6-4 and TRBJ2-7; D unresolved. Germline assignment: CDR1 MRHNA and CDR2 SNTAGT. Deletions cut 3 bases from V and 3 bases from J, with 12 bases between. There are 14 residues in the CDR3.

This clonotype was detected ten times or more. J is TRBJ2-3 and V is TRBV28, with TRBD2 matching 7 bases. This CDR3 is built from 15 residues. V lost 7 bases to trimming and J lost 1 base; unmatched junction nucleotides: 8. Germline assignment: CDR1 MDHEN and CDR2 SYDVKM. CDR3 sequence: CASTPLGGGTDTQYF. CDR3 DNA sequence: TGTGCCAGCACCCCGTTGGGGGGGGGCACAGATACGCAGTATTTT.

This clonotype came up a few times. This rearrangement joins TRBV7-2 to TRBJ2-1, with no clear D. This CDR3 contains 12 residues. V lost 5 bases and J 8 bases, leaving 10 bases between the germline ends. Looked up from germline, CDR1 is SGHTA and CDR2 is FQGNSA. CDR3 DNA: TGTGCCAGCAGCCCCCCCCGGGATGAGCAGTTCTTC. It encodes CASSPPRDEQFF.

This clonotype was seen repeatedly, ten times or more. V usage is TRBV7-2 and J usage is TRBJ2-7; weak D call: TRBD2 (5 bases). V shed 1 base and J shed 1 base, with 8 bases lying between them. Germline loops: CDR1 SGHTA, CDR2 FQGNSA. The CDR3 loop spans 14 amino acids. Written as DNA, the CDR3 is TGTGCCAGCAGCTTAGTGGGCGGGTCCTACGAGCAGTACTTC. Residues: CASSLVGGSYEQYF.

The table lists this clonotype with a count of one. V and J are TRBV5-6 and TRBJ2-1; D not certain. CDR3 length: 14 residues. Germline V gene lookup returns CDR1 SGHDT and CDR2 YYEEEE. V lost 2 bases, J lost 4 bases, and 10 bases lay in between. The CDR3 spells CASSLNTGYNEQFF. The CDR3 DNA follows: TGTGCCAGCAGCTTAAACACCGGTTACAATGAGCAGTTCTTC.